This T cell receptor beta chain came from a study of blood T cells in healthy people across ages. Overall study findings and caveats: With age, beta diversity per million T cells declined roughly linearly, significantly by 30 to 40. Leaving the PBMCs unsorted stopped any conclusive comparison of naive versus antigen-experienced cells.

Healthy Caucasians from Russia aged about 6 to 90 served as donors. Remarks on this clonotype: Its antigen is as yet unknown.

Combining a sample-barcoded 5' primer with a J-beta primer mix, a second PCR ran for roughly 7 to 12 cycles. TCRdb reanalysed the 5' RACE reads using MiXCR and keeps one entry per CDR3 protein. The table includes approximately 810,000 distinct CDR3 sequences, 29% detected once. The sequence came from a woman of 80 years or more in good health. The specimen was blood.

The CDR3 DNA is TGTGCCAGTCTAAGCTCCTATAATTCACCCCTCCACTTT. Translation: CASLSSYNSPLHF. The chain carries TRBV28 and TRBJ1-6; D not certain. This CDR3 spans 13 amino acids. Germline CDR1 reads MDHEN; CDR2 reads SYDVKM. The V end was cut by 9 bases, the J end by 0 bases, with 6 bases between.